This TCR beta chain was captured by sequencing in a study of CD8+ T cells in alopecia areata. The sequencing template was cDNA reverse transcribed from extracted RNA. This table comes from immunoSEQ multiplex PCR, and its TCRdb copy is limited to in-frame clones, with some not included. The sample has more than 150,000 clones, about 60% seen once. Germline-derived CDR1 and CDR2 are SEHNR and FQNEAQ (reference sequence). This CDR3 has 14 amino acids. Trimming pared 6 bases from V and 6 bases from J, leaving 12 bases between. The treatment: oral pan-JAK inhibitor, 5-10 mg twice daily. This TCR was sampled from a human donor with alopecia areata. This material consisted of CD8+ T cells sorted from blood, taken at week 24, from a patient treated with tofacitinib. V is TRBV7-9 and J is TRBJ2-6, with D perhaps matching TRBD1 (6 bases). The CDR3 nucleotides read TGTGCCAGCAGTTCAGGGGTTGAGGCCAACGTCCTGACTTTC. It encodes CASSSGVEANVLTF.